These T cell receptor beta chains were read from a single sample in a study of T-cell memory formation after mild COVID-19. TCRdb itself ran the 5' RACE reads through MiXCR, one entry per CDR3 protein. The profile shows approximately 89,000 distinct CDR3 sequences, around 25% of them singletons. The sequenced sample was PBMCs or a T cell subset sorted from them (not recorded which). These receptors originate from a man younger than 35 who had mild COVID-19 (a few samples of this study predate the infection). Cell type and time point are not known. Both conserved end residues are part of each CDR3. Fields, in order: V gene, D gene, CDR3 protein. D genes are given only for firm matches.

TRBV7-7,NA,CASSLTAAQDTQYF
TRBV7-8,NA,CASSLVQETQYF
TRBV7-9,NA,CASSPTQTPAEQYF
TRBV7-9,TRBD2,CASSLISGENYEQYF
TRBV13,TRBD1,CASSTNRGRNSPLHF
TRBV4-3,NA,CASSQDLVGVTEAFF
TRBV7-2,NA,CASSSDGLYNSPLHF
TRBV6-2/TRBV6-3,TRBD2,CASSYSRTSGSYEQYF
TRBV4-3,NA,CASSQDPTRAIYEQYF
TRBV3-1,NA,CASSAAGTSYNEQFF
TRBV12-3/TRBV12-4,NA,CASSLDDRSPYGYTF
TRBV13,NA,CASSSPQAGEQYF
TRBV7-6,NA,CASTRRAGDRETQYF
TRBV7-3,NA,CASTRWGGQADTQYF
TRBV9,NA,CASSVDWGFQDTQYF
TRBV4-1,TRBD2,CASSQGLAGTQYF
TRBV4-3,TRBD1,CASSPATGSTGELFF
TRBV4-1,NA,CASARGFFNEQFF
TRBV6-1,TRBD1,CASSEGTGDTGELFF
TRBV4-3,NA,CASSQDWGGYRANVLTF
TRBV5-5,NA,CASSRPGTPNEQFF
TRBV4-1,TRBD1,CASTQDRAGTDTQYF
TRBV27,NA,CASSLTHRVGQPQHF
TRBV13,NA,CASSLGRTDSGNTIYF
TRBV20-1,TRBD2,CSARDRAGGYEQYF
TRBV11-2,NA,CASTKASSYEQYF
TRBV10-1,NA,CASSVGPYNEQFF